Below are 15 T cell receptor beta chains sequenced from a single sample in a study of beta chain features in type 1 diabetes. TCRB transcripts that were expressed got sequenced, as all of the isolated RNA had been reverse transcribed. Sequencing was performed with immunoSEQ multiplex PCR; in TCRdb, only in-frame clones are kept and a portion is missing. Of more than 150,000 clones listed, approximately 9.1% are singletons. Antigen specificity for these receptors is unknown. Broader study findings: TCRB CDR3 length was moderately but significantly reduced in all four CD4+ subsets of Type 1 diabetes patients.

The sequencing sample was made of central memory CD4+ T cells from blood. Receptors originate from a woman under 40 with type 1 diabetes.

In this sample, this clone turned up a few times. The chain joins TRBV2 to TRBJ2-1; the match to TRBD1 covers 10 bases. V lost 7 bases, J lost 8 bases, and 14 bases stayed unmatched. Germline V gene lookup returns CDR1 SNHLY and CDR2 FYNNEI. This CDR3 is built from 16 residues. CDR3 protein: CASMGAGTGVKDEQFF. The CDR3 DNA reads TGTGCCAGCATGGGGGCCGGGACAGGGGTCAAGGATGAGCAGTTCTTC.

Points on this clone: The junction and the germline gene differ at one end; a read error may be behind it. The gene calls are TRBV25-1 and TRBJ2-5, with 13 bases aligning to TRBD2. This CDR3 contains 17 residues. Germline V gene lookup returns CDR1 MGHDK and CDR2 SYGVNS. The CDR3 region is CAGSELAGGMYQETQYF. The CDR3 DNA reads as TGTGCCGGCAGTGAACTAGCGGGAGGGATGTACCAAGAGACCCAGTACTTC.

This clone was observed a handful of times. This rearrangement joins TRBV9 to TRBJ2-1, with 10 bases lining up with TRBD1. The V and J ends lost 4 bases and 2 bases, in that order; junction bases with no gene match: 3. The germline CDR1 and CDR2 sequences are SGDLS and YYNGEE. This CDR3 is built from 15 residues. The CDR3 protein is CASSLGQGAYNEQFF. CDR3 DNA sequence: TGTGCCAGCAGCCTCGGACAGGGGGCCTACAATGAGCAGTTCTTC.

The V gene is TRBV7-9, the J gene TRBJ1-1; maybe TRBD1 (5 bases). Trimming shortened V by 2 bases and J by 4 bases, and 14 bases separated the two germline ends. The length of the CDR3 is 15 residues. The germline V gene has CDR1 SEHNR and CDR2 FQNEAQ (reference sequence). The CDR3 sequence: CASSLQTQGGTEAFF. The CDR3 coding sequence is TGTGCCAGCAGCTTACAGACCCAGGGTGGCACTGAAGCTTTCTTT.

The chain employs TRBV18 and TRBJ2-7; the D gene is possibly TRBD1 (6 bases). The CDR3 extends over 15 amino acids. CDR1 KGHSH and CDR2 LQKENI come from the germline V gene. V was cut by 6 bases and J by 5 bases, with 20 bases left in between. The CDR3 coding sequence is TGTGCCAGCTCTCCTTGGCAGGGGTCTAGTGACGAGCAGTACTTC. This codes for CASSPWQGSSDEQYF. The full variable domain, with the rest looked up from reference TRBV18 and TRBJ2-7, is NAGVMQNPRHLVRRRGQEARLRCSPMKGHSHVYWYRQLPEEGLKFMVYLQKENIIDESGMPKERFSAEFPKEGPSILRIQQVVRGDSAAYFCASSPWQGSSDEQYFGPGTRLTVT.

V is TRBV27 and J is TRBJ1-1; D perhaps matches TRBD1 (5 bases). The CDR3 extends over 14 amino acids. The germline V and J ends were trimmed by 6 bases and 11 bases, with 22 bases remaining between them. The germline V gene has CDR1 MNHEY and CDR2 SMNVEV (reference sequence). CDR3 sequence (DNA): TGTGCCAGCAGCCTTAAGGGTTCCGGACAAGGGGCTTTCTTT. Protein product: CASSLKGSGQGAFF.

This clone was found a few times. The chain links TRBV28 to TRBJ1-2; TRBD1 is a possible D gene (5 bases). Germline V CDR1 and CDR2: MDHEN, SYDVKM. The CDR3 sequence is 17 residues long. Trimming shortened V by 6 bases and J by 0 bases, and 20 bases separated the two germline ends. The CDR3 protein is CASRPGTGREANYGYTF. The CDR3 nucleotides read TGTGCCAGCAGGCCCGGGACGGGGAGGGAGGCTAACTATGGCTACACCTTC.

The table lists this clone with a few counts. The J gene is TRBJ1-2, the V gene TRBV6-5; D is undetermined. V was cut by 8 bases and J by 6 bases, with 10 bases left in between. The CDR3 spans 11 residues. Germline CDR1 is MNHEY and CDR2 is SVGAGI. CDR3 protein: CASGSYHGYTF. CDR3 DNA: TGTGCCAGCGGTTCGTATCATGGCTACACCTTC.

This clone was seen many times. V usage is TRBV7-9 and J usage is TRBJ1-4; D gene unclear. Germline V gene lookup returns CDR1 SEHNR and CDR2 FQNEAQ (reference sequence). CDR3 length equals 12 residues. V lost 4 bases and J lost 6, with 6 bases in between. The CDR3 DNA follows: TGTGCCAGCAGCTACCGCGATGAAAAACTGTTTTTT. Translation gives CASSYRDEKLFF.

The rearrangement joins TRBV28 to TRBJ1-2; TRBD1 aligns across 9 bases. This CDR3 spans 16 amino acids. CDR1 and CDR2 from the germline V gene are MDHEN and SYDVKM. J gave up 8 bases and V 6 bases, and 16 bases lay outside the gene matches. The CDR3 DNA follows: TGTGCCAGCAGGACCCCGGGACAGGGCCCAACGGGAGGCTACACCTTC. It specifies CASRTPGQGPTGGYTF.

J is TRBJ2-5 and V is TRBV29-1, with a weak D call TRBD2 (5 bases). The V end was cut by 7 bases, the J end by 2 bases, with 11 bases between. The CDR3 loop spans 12 amino acids. CDR1 SQVTM and CDR2 ANQGSEA come from the germline V gene. In nucleotides, the CDR3 is TGCAGCGGGGTAGCGCGACAAGAGACCCAGTACTTC. Encoded protein: CSGVARQETQYF.

This chain links TRBV5-1 with TRBJ2-7, with a possible D match to TRBD1 (6 bases). This CDR3 spans 14 amino acids. Trimming removed 0 bases from V and 2 bases from J, with 9 bases in between. Germline CDR1 reads SGHRS; CDR2 reads YFSETQ. The CDR3 reads CASSLAGQPYEQYF. The CDR3 nucleotides are TGCGCCAGCAGCTTGGCTGGACAGCCCTACGAGCAGTACTTC.

The DNA for the CDR3 is TGTGCCAGCAGCTTAGTACCAGGCTACAATGAGCAGTTCTTC. It is translated as CASSLVPGYNEQFF. The V and J genes are TRBV7-2 and TRBJ2-1; D ambiguous. The V gene lost 1 base and the J gene lost 3 bases, with 7 bases spanning the gap. The CDR3 length is 14 residues. CDR1 and CDR2 from the germline V gene are SGHTA and FQGNSA. The whole variable domain, remainder taken from reference TRBV7-2 and TRBJ2-1, is GAGVSQSPSNKVTEKGKDVELRCDPISGHTALYWYRQSLGQGLEFLIYFQGNSAPDKSGLPSDRFSAERTGGSVSTLTIQRTQQEDSAVYLCASSLVPGYNEQFFGPGTRLTVL.

This clone was detected once. The chain joins TRBV6-1 to TRBJ2-1; 8 bases are a match to TRBD1. Germline V CDR1 and CDR2: MNHNS, SASEGT. CDR3 size: 16 residues. J was trimmed by 4 bases and V by 0 bases; bases with no gene match: 5. CDR3 residues: CASSEAPGQDYNEQFF. CDR3 bases: TGTGCCAGCAGTGAAGCCCCGGGACAGGATTACAATGAGCAGTTCTTC.

A few counts support this clone. The CDR3 region has the DNA TGCGCCAGCAGCTGGGGGGAGAACACTGAAGCTTTCTTT. This gives the protein CASSWGENTEAFF. The chain uses TRBV5-1 and TRBJ1-1; weak D call: TRBD1 (5 bases). The germline gives CDR1 SGHRS, CDR2 YFSETQ. The CDR3 consists of 13 residues. V lost 3 bases and J 1 base, leaving 7 bases between the germline ends. Complete variable domain (other parts from reference TRBV5-1 and TRBJ1-1): KAGVTQTPRYLIKTRGQQVTLSCSPISGHRSVSWYQQTPGQGLQFLFEYFSETQRNKGNFPGRFSGRQFSNSRSEMNVSTLELGDSALYLCASSWGENTEAFFGQGTRLTVV.